These T cell receptor beta chains were read from a single sample in a study of blood T cells in healthy people across ages. TCRdb fed the 5' RACE reads into MiXCR, producing one record per CDR3 protein. The table has fewer than 1 million distinct CDR3 sequences, around 43% seen once. Sequencing input: blood. The receptors shown here come from a man aged 60 to 75 in good health. Both conserved end residues are part of each CDR3. A D gene is named only where the DNA matches it firmly. A row's size may be missing; if present it is once, few, many or a size class.

V	J	D	size	length	DNA	CDR3
TRBV20-1	TRBJ2-7	-	many	13	TGCAGTGCTACCCTAGGGCCCTCCTACGAGCAGTACTTC	CSATLGPSYEQYF
TRBV20-1	TRBJ1-6	TRBD1	few	14	TGCAGTGCTCTACCTGGGACAGATAATTCACCCCTCCACTTT	CSALPGTDNSPLHF
TRBV7-3	TRBJ2-6	-	few	13	TGTGCCAGCAGCTTAAACGAGAAAAGCGTCCTGACTTTC	CASSLNEKSVLTF
TRBV19	TRBJ1-2	TRBD1	-	16	TGTGCCAGTAGTATCGCCCCGCGGACAGGAGGCTATGGCTACACCTTC	CASSIAPRTGGYGYTF
TRBV11-2	TRBJ2-7	TRBD1	few	18	TGTGCCAGCAGCCTACCCGGACAGGGTCAACACCTCTCCTACGAGCAGTACTTC	CASSLPGQGQHLSYEQYF
TRBV7-6	TRBJ2-5	-	-	13	TGTGCCAGCAGCACAGGAAACCAAGGGACCCAGTACTTC	CASSTGNQGTQYF
TRBV3-1	TRBJ2-5	-	few	14	TGTGCCAGCAGAAACGGGTGGGACGTAGAGACCCAGTACTTC	CASRNGWDVETQYF
TRBV6-1	TRBJ2-4	TRBD1	-	12	TGTGCCAGCTTGGGGGACAGAAACATTCAGTACTTC	CASLGDRNIQYF
TRBV7-2	TRBJ2-5	TRBD1	-	13	TGTGCCAGCAGCAAGGACAGGGTTAATGAGCAGTACTTC	CASSKDRVNEQYF
TRBV7-2	TRBJ2-5	-	many	15	TGTGCCAGCAGCTTAGGCCAGGGGTACCAAGAGACCCAGTACTTC	CASSLGQGYQETQYF
TRBV2	TRBJ2-1	-	many	14	TGTGCCAGCAGTGAACGGTGGCTCAGCGGTGAGCAGTTCTTC	CASSERWLSGEQFF
TRBV6-5	TRBJ2-1	TRBD1	-	15	TGTGCCAGCAGTTACTTACAGGGGGACTACAATGAGCAGTTCTTC	CASSYLQGDYNEQFF
TRBV25-1	TRBJ1-1	-	-	12	TGTGCCAGCAGGGACGGAGGGACTGAAGCTTTCTTT	CASRDGGTEAFF
TRBV3-1	TRBJ2-4	TRBD2	-	16	TGTGCCAGCAGCCCGGGGGGAACCCTAGCCAAAAACACTCAGTACTTC	CASSPGGTLAKNTQYF
TRBV6-2/TRBV6-3	TRBJ2-7	-	-	14	TGTGCCAGCAGTTTTAGGGAAGAGTCCTACGAGCAGTACTTC	CASSFREESYEQYF
TRBV29-1	TRBJ2-3	-	-	12	TGCAGCGTTGGTACGGAGACAGATACGCAGTATTTT	CSVGTETDTQYF
TRBV7-6	TRBJ1-2	-	once	13	TGTGCCAGCAGCTCGAGAGGGGGGTTCGGCTACACCTTC	CASSSRGGFGYTF
TRBV5-1	TRBJ2-7	TRBD2	many	14	TGCGCCAGCAGCTTGAACGGGGGGGCCGGCGAGCAGTACTTC	CASSLNGGAGEQYF
TRBV4-3	TRBJ2-7	TRBD2	few	17	TGCGCCAGCAGCCAAGATAGTGGGACTATCGGCTCCTACGAGCAGTACTTC	CASSQDSGTIGSYEQYF
TRBV27	TRBJ2-3	TRBD2	few	15	TGTGCCAGCAGTTGGGGATTGACTAGCGGGGATACGCAGTATTTT	CASSWGLTSGDTQYF
TRBV27	TRBJ2-7	-	many	16	TGTGCCAGCAGTTTAACAGCGAACATCAACCTCTACGAGCAGTACTTC	CASSLTANINLYEQYF
TRBV28	TRBJ2-3	TRBD2	-	18	TGTGCCAGCAGTTTGTCGGGCATAGCGGGGGGGCGAACAGATACGCAGTATTTT	CASSLSGIAGGRTDTQYF
TRBV20-1	TRBJ2-5	TRBD2	few	15	TGCAGTGCTCCCGGACTAGCGGGTTACCAAGAGACCCAGTACTTC	CSAPGLAGYQETQYF
TRBV7-2	TRBJ2-7	-	-	14	TGTGCCAGCAGTCTGGACTATTTCTCCTACGAGCAGTACTTC	CASSLDYFSYEQYF
TRBV14	TRBJ1-2	-	-	13	TGTGCCAGCAGCTACGCGTCTAACTATGGCTACACCTTC	CASSYASNYGYTF
TRBV28	TRBJ2-2	-	once	17	TGTGCTAGCAGCTACCAATTTTCAGGGCGTAACACCGGGGAGCTGTTTTTT	CASSYQFSGRNTGELFF
TRBV4-1	TRBJ1-1	-	-	15	TGCGCCAGCAGCCGAGCCCAGGGGATGGAAACTGAAGCTTTCTTT	CASSRAQGMETEAFF
TRBV20-1	TRBJ2-7	TRBD2	-	13	TGCAGTGCTCACCCGACTAGCACCTACGAGCAGTACTTC	CSAHPTSTYEQYF
TRBV20-1	TRBJ2-3	TRBD1	-	15	TGCAGTGCCCAAAAGGGGACAGGGTCCACAGATACGCAGTATTTT	CSAQKGTGSTDTQYF
TRBV6-5	TRBJ2-7	TRBD1	-	15	TGTGCCAGCAGGTTCTCGGACAGGGGGCTTTCCGAGCAGTACTTC	CASRFSDRGLSEQYF
TRBV11-3	TRBJ2-7	TRBD1	-	13	TGTGCCAGCGTGGACAGGGGAGGCTACGAGCAGTACTTC	CASVDRGGYEQYF
TRBV20-1	TRBJ1-5	-	few	15	TGCAGTGCTAGCCCCGGTTCAGGGGGCAATCAGCCCCAGCATTTT	CSASPGSGGNQPQHF
TRBV24-1	TRBJ2-3	TRBD1	-	18	TGTGCCACCAGTGATTTCTCAGGGGGCAGGGGGAGCACAGATACGCAGTATTTT	CATSDFSGGRGSTDTQYF
TRBV7-2	TRBJ2-5	TRBD1	many	15	TGTGCCAGCAGCTTCCAAGGACAGGTCCAAGAGACCCAGTACTTC	CASSFQGQVQETQYF
TRBV7-9	TRBJ2-7	-	-	17	TGTGCCAGCAGCTCCCGTGATAAGGGGTCCTCGACCTACGAGCAGTACTTC	CASSSRDKGSSTYEQYF
TRBV30	TRBJ2-7	-	-	13	TGTGCCTGGAGTGTCGGGGAGGCCTACGAGCAGTACTTC	CAWSVGEAYEQYF
TRBV24-1	TRBJ1-2	-	few	13	TGTGCCACCAGTGACCGGACGGCGCACGGCTACACCTTC	CATSDRTAHGYTF
TRBV7-9	TRBJ2-1	-	once	14	TGTGCCAGTAGTCCCGTGAGCTCCTACAATGAGCAGTTCTTC	CASSPVSSYNEQFF
TRBV6-6	TRBJ2-3	-	-	13	TGTGCCAGCAGTTCCAACAGGGAGGATACGCAGTATTTT	CASSSNREDTQYF
TRBV9	TRBJ2-7	TRBD1	many	13	TGTGCCAGCAGCGTAGAAGAGGGGGCGCGGCAGTACTTC	CASSVEEGARQYF
TRBV6-2/TRBV6-3	TRBJ2-7	TRBD1	-	15	TGTGCCAGCAGGCCGGGACAGGGGTGGATCTACGAGCAGTACTTC	CASRPGQGWIYEQYF
TRBV6-2/TRBV6-3	TRBJ1-2	-	-	15	TGTGCCAGCAGTTATCGCGGACTAGCTTACCGTGGCTACACCTTC	CASSYRGLAYRGYTF
TRBV7-9	TRBJ2-3	TRBD1	-	15	TGTGCCAGCAGCTACCGGACAGGGGGCACAGATACGCAGTATTTT	CASSYRTGGTDTQYF
TRBV7-2	TRBJ2-7	-	few	16	TGTGCCAGCAGCTTAGCGAGAACGCCCGTCTCCTACGAGCAGTACTTC	CASSLARTPVSYEQYF
TRBV20-1	TRBJ2-5	TRBD1	-	13	TGCAGTGCTAAGCCGGGACAGGGGGCGACCCAGTACTTC	CSAKPGQGATQYF
TRBV12-3/TRBV12-4	TRBJ2-1	TRBD2	-	15	TGTGCCAGCAGCTCGGGGGGGGCCCCCTACAATGAGCAGTTCTTC	CASSSGGAPYNEQFF
TRBV3-1	TRBJ2-7	-	-	14	TGTGCCAGCAGCCAGGGAGGAACGTACTACGAGCAGTACTTC	CASSQGGTYYEQYF
TRBV7-3	TRBJ2-5	TRBD2	-	18	TGTGCCAGCAGCCCTAGGGGTCGGCTAGCGGGGATGGTAGAGACCCAGTACTTC	CASSPRGRLAGMVETQYF
TRBV2	TRBJ2-1	TRBD1	-	15	TGTGCCAGCAGGGGGACAGATGTTTCCTACAATGAGCAGTTCTTC	CASRGTDVSYNEQFF
TRBV29-1	TRBJ1-2	-	-	13	TGCAGCGTTGAAAACCTACAGGGAGATGGCCACACCTTC	CSVENLQGDGHTF
TRBV11-2	TRBJ2-3	-	-	14	TGTGCCAGCAGCTTTAAGGATAGCTCAGATACGCAGTATTTT	CASSFKDSSDTQYF
TRBV5-1	TRBJ2-7	-	few	15	TGCGCCAGCAGCCCCACGGGGGGCATCATTGGCGAGCAGTACTTC	CASSPTGGIIGEQYF
TRBV5-1	TRBJ2-7	TRBD1	-	13	TGCGCCAGCAGCACCGACAGGGCCTACGAGCAGTACTTC	CASSTDRAYEQYF